These 4 T cell receptor beta chains came from one sample sequenced in a study of post-analysis software for immune sequencing data. Study-level points and caveats: Higher frequency in patients than in controls was seen for roughly five TRBV segments, with TRBV5-6, TRBV5-1 and TRBV20-1 among them.

The TCR beta cDNA libraries contained unique molecular identifiers. TCRdb used MiXCR to reprocess the PCR reads, holding one entry per CDR3 protein. The sample holds a few hundred thousand distinct CDR3 sequences, 30% to 45% seen once. Their cognate antigens are unknown. Material: blood. The origin of the receptors is a girl under 18 with multiple sclerosis.

The V and J genes are TRBV4-1 and TRBJ1-6; D is unclear. This CDR3 has 12 amino acids. Germline V gene lookup returns CDR1 MGHRA and CDR2 YSYEKL. V was pared by 3 bases and J by 6 bases, with 3 bases between. The chain's CDR3 is CASSHPNSPLHF. CDR3 sequence (DNA): TGCGCCAGCAGCCACCCTAATTCACCCCTCCACTTT.

This clonotype was seen ten or more times. The gene calls are TRBV7-9 and TRBJ2-5, with D unresolved. The V and J ends lost 1 base and 6 bases respectively, with 3 bases between them. The CDR3 runs to 11 residues. Germline CDR1 is SEHNR and CDR2 is FQNEAQ (reference sequence). CDR3: CASSLGQTQYF. The CDR3 nucleotides read TGTGCCAGCAGCTTAGGGCAGACCCAGTACTTC.

This clonotype came up a few times. The chain couples TRBV5-1 to TRBJ2-1; a possible D gene is TRBD2 (6 bases). V gave up 4 bases and J gave up 6 bases, with 17 bases separating them. From germline, CDR1 is SGHRS and CDR2 YFSETQ. This CDR3 is built from 15 residues. The CDR3 DNA sequence: TGCGCCAGCAGCCCCATTGCGGGACCTACCAATGAGCAGTTCTTC. Amino acids: CASSPIAGPTNEQFF.

The chain couples TRBV9 to TRBJ2-5; 9 bases fit TRBD2. J was trimmed by 5 bases and V by 2 bases; bases with no gene match: 10. The germline V gene encodes CDR1 SGDLS and CDR2 YYNGEE. This CDR3 spans 16 amino acids. This chain's CDR3 is CASSVLAGQGMETQYF. In nucleotides, the CDR3 is TGTGCCAGCAGCGTTCTAGCGGGGCAGGGCATGGAGACCCAGTACTTC.